These 8 T cell receptor beta chains originate from one sample sequenced in a study of cytomegalovirus exposure and HLA in healthy donors. Profiling relied on immunoSEQ multiplex PCR, and the TCRdb table lists in-frame clones only, not all of them. This repertoire shows over 200,000 clones, around 91% found once; its top ten account for 0.37%. The sequencing sample was made of PBMCs. These receptors were collected from a woman aged 18 to 35 in good health and CMV-seronegative.

J is TRBJ1-3 and V is TRBV5-8; 7 bases are shared with TRBD1. After removal of 4 bases from V and 4 bases from J, the junction contained 11 bases not matched to a gene. This CDR3 spans 16 amino acids. The germline V gene has CDR1 SGHTS and CDR2 YDEGEE. The CDR3 DNA reads as TGTGCCAGCAGCGACGGACAGGTCTCGGGAGGAAACACCATATATTTT. Amino acid sequence: CASSDGQVSGGNTIYF.

The chain employs TRBV28 and TRBJ2-4; no clear D. Per germline, CDR1 MDHEN and CDR2 SYDVKM. There are 16 residues in the CDR3. V shed 5 bases and J shed 6 bases, with 20 bases lying between them. Here the CDR3 reads CASSPQSGPPINIQYF. In nucleotides, the CDR3 is TGTGCCAGCAGTCCACAATCGGGTCCGCCCATAAACATTCAGTACTTC.

V is TRBV5-6 and J is TRBJ2-1; D not resolved. The CDR3 is 12 residues long. In germline, CDR1 is SGHDT, CDR2 YYEEEE. V was shortened by 4 bases and J by 8 bases, with 10 bases between the two germline ends. This chain's CDR3 is CASSLTLYEQFF. The CDR3 coding sequence is TGTGCCAGCAGCCTTACTCTCTATGAGCAGTTCTTC.

The V call is TRBV4-1, the J call TRBJ2-5; 7 bases are shared with TRBD1. In germline, CDR1 is MGHRA, CDR2 YSYEKL. The J segment lost 1 base and the V segment lost 1 base, leaving 18 bases of the junction unmatched. The CDR3 runs to 20 residues. This CDR3 reads CASSQADYRNRGPFQETQYF. Written as DNA, the CDR3 is TGCGCCAGCAGCCAAGCCGATTACCGGAACAGGGGCCCCTTCCAAGAGACCCAGTACTTC.

The chain recombines TRBV7-9 with TRBJ2-2; 7 positions match TRBD1. The CDR3 has 15 amino acids. Per the germline V gene, CDR1 is SEHNR and CDR2 is FQNEAQ (reference sequence). J gave up 3 bases and V 3 bases, and 4 bases lay outside the gene matches. The CDR3 reads CASSFGTVDTGELFF. The DNA for the CDR3 is TGTGCCAGCAGCTTTGGGACAGTCGACACCGGGGAGCTGTTTTTT.

The CDR3 is CASSPAGRAEAFF. The CDR3 DNA is TGTGCCAGCAGCCCTGCAGGGAGGGCTGAAGCTTTCTTT. The V gene is TRBV7-2, the J gene TRBJ1-1; tentatively, D is TRBD1 (5 bases). Trimming removed 5 bases at V and 6 bases at J, with 13 bases between. The CDR3 is made up of 13 amino acids. CDR1 and CDR2 from the germline V gene are SGHTA and FQGNSA.

The gene calls are TRBV4-3 and TRBJ1-5, with a weak D call TRBD1 (6 bases). V was clipped by 4 bases and J by 4 bases, with 14 bases between them. Germline V CDR1 and CDR2: LGHNA, YSLEER. The CDR3 has 15 residues. Here the CDR3 reads CASSRSRDNNQPQHF. The CDR3 coding sequence is TGCGCCAGCAGCCGTAGCCGGGACAATAATCAGCCCCAGCATTTT.

This chain links TRBV6-5 with TRBJ2-1, with TRBD1 identical over 7 bases. CDR1 and CDR2 (germline): MNHEY, SVGAGI. This CDR3 is 14 amino acids long. V dropped 2 bases and J dropped 9; count of bases not matched to a gene: 7. The CDR3: CASSYVGGSREQFF. CDR3 nucleotides: TGTGCCAGCAGTTACGTAGGGGGCTCGCGTGAGCAGTTCTTC.